This T cell receptor (beta chain) was obtained from a study of T cell changes during pregnancy in multiple sclerosis (dated by TCRdb to the late 2010s). Study-wide context: Changes in the T cell repertoire over the course of pregnancy were examined in this study in women with multiple sclerosis.

Remarks on this clone: Its binding antigen is unknown. Base qualities are missing; no much larger clone stands one base away.

Via the germline V gene, CDR1 is SGDLS and CDR2 YYNGEE. Including cysteine and phenylalanine, the CDR3 has 15 amino acids. This entry keeps only the CDR3 DNA: 45 bases, framed from base 1. V sheds 0 bases and J sheds 3 bases, leaving 11 bases between their ends. Receptor libraries were prepared by the immunoSEQ multiplex PCR assay. TCRdb's version of the immuneACCESS table is confined to in-frame rearrangements and falls short of the full clone set. An unresolved V gene accounts for under half of the shortfall where checked; the remainder is of unknown origin. The sample table shows roughly 48,000 clones, and 85% to 95% are seen once. About 0.94% of the sample lies in the top ten.

This clonotype originated in a female donor in good health, enrolled as a control in a pregnancy study. The sample was CD4+ T cells from peripheral blood mononuclear cells, taken in the second trimester of pregnancy. The chain employs TRBV9 and TRBJ2-3; TRBD1 is a weak D gene call, 5 bases matching. The CDR3 here reads CASSVEGIRTDTQYF. Read as DNA, the sequence is TGTGCCAGCAGCGTAGAGGGGATTCGGACAGATACGCAGTATTTT.